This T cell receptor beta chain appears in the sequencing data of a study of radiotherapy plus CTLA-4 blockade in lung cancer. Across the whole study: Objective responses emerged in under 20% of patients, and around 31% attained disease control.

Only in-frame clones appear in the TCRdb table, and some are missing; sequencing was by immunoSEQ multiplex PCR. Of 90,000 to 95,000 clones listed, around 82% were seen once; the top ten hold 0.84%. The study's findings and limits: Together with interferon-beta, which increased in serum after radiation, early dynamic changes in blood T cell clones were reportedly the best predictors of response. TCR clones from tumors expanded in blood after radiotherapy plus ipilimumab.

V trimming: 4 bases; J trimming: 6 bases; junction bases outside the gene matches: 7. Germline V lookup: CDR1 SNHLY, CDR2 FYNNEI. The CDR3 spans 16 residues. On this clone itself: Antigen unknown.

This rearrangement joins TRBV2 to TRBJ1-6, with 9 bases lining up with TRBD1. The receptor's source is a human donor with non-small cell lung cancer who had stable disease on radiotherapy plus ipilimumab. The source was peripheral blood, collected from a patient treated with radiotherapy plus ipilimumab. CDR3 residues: CASSADRGAGNSPLHF. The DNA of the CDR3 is TGTGCCAGCAGTGCAGACAGGGGGGCTGGTAATTCACCCCTCCACTTT.